This is a list of T cell receptor beta chains from one sample in a study of shared T cell receptors in the human thymus. The protocol was immunoSEQ multiplex PCR, while the TCRdb copy is restricted to in-frame clones and leaves out a portion. The table shows 600,000 to 900,000 clones, with 70% to 90% occurring only once. These data are also associated with another study on human thymus T cells.

The sequencing input was thymocytes. Source of these receptors: a girl under two years old with a congenital heart defect. CDR3s include the opening cysteine and the closing phenylalanine or tryptophan. A D gene is named only where the DNA matches it firmly. Clone size is given for some rows only: seen once, a few or many times, or a class if the clone is expanded.

J gene: TRBJ2-1; clone size: -; D gene: -; V gene: TRBV6-1; CDR3 protein: CASSERTLPRTIIYNEQFF; CDR3 DNA: TGTGCCAGCAGTGAAAGGACCCTCCCGAGGACTATCATATACAATGAGCAGTTCTTC
J gene: TRBJ2-7; clone size: -; D gene: TRBD1; V gene: TRBV30; CDR3 protein: CAWSVRTWTGGYEQYF; CDR3 DNA: TGTGCCTGGAGTGTAAGGACGTGGACAGGGGGTTACGAGCAGTACTTC
J gene: TRBJ2-2; clone size: -; D gene: -; V gene: TRBV4-3; CDR3 protein: CASSQDNGELFF; CDR3 DNA: TGCGCCAGCAGCCAAGATAACGGGGAGCTGTTTTTT
J gene: TRBJ1-5; clone size: few; D gene: -; V gene: TRBV6-1; CDR3 protein: CASSEGSSGASNQPQHF; CDR3 DNA: TGTGCCAGCAGTGAGGGTAGTTCAGGTGCTTCCAATCAGCCCCAGCATTTT
J gene: TRBJ1-5; clone size: -; D gene: -; V gene: TRBV15; CDR3 protein: CATTKRGVYSNQPQHF; CDR3 DNA: TGTGCCACCACAAAAAGAGGAGTTTATAGCAATCAGCCCCAGCATTTT
J gene: TRBJ2-1; clone size: -; D gene: -; V gene: TRBV7-8; CDR3 protein: CASSPTLRGVPYDEQFF; CDR3 DNA: TGTGCCAGCAGCCCCACCTTACGGGGAGTTCCTTACGATGAGCAGTTCTTC
J gene: TRBJ1-4; clone size: -; D gene: -; V gene: TRBV28; CDR3 protein: CASRLTSTGEEEKLFF; CDR3 DNA: TGTGCCAGCAGGCTTACATCGACAGGAGAGGAGGAAAAACTGTTTTTT
J gene: TRBJ1-2; clone size: -; D gene: TRBD1; V gene: TRBV28; CDR3 protein: CASSLSRGIEGVRDYGYTF; CDR3 DNA: TGTGCCAGCAGTTTGTCCAGGGGGATAGAGGGGGTGAGGGACTATGGCTACACCTTC
J gene: TRBJ2-5; clone size: -; D gene: TRBD1; V gene: TRBV2; CDR3 protein: CASSGSGQGGETQYF; CDR3 DNA: TGTGCCAGCAGTGGATCGGGACAGGGGGGCGAGACCCAGTACTTC
J gene: TRBJ1-1; clone size: -; D gene: -; V gene: TRBV19; CDR3 protein: CASTTWGRGPEAFF; CDR3 DNA: TGTGCCAGTACTACTTGGGGGAGGGGCCCTGAAGCTTTCTTT
J gene: TRBJ1-2; clone size: few; D gene: -; V gene: TRBV25-1; CDR3 protein: CASSSWAGGYTF; CDR3 DNA: TGTGCCAGCAGTTCCTGGGCGGGTGGCTACACCTTC
J gene: TRBJ2-3; clone size: -; D gene: -; V gene: TRBV27; CDR3 protein: CASSLSSGYTDTQYF; CDR3 DNA: TGTGCCAGCAGTTTATCATCAGGGTACACAGATACGCAGTATTTT
J gene: TRBJ1-2; clone size: -; D gene: -; V gene: TRBV27; CDR3 protein: CASSPGAGYTF; CDR3 DNA: TGTGCCAGCAGCCCTGGGGCAGGCTACACCTTC
J gene: TRBJ1-4; clone size: -; D gene: -; V gene: TRBV5-5; CDR3 protein: CASSFGRRSGNEKLFF; CDR3 DNA: TGTGCCAGCAGCTTCGGACGCCGATCAGGGAATGAAAAACTGTTTTTT
J gene: TRBJ1-1; clone size: -; D gene: -; V gene: TRBV14; CDR3 protein: CASSPLRSHLNTEAFF; CDR3 DNA: TGTGCCAGCAGCCCCCTGAGGAGCCACTTGAACACTGAAGCTTTCTTT
J gene: TRBJ1-2; clone size: -; D gene: -; V gene: TRBV7-6; CDR3 protein: CASSAGMFYGYTF; CDR3 DNA: TGTGCCAGCAGCGCCGGGATGTTCTACGGCTACACCTTC
J gene: TRBJ2-5; clone size: -; D gene: -; V gene: TRBV19; CDR3 protein: CASSIDPTLQETQYF; CDR3 DNA: TGTGCCAGTAGTATAGACCCCACTCTCCAAGAGACCCAGTACTTC
J gene: TRBJ1-6; clone size: -; D gene: -; V gene: TRBV15; CDR3 protein: CATSSRASSYNSPLHF; CDR3 DNA: TGTGCCACCAGCAGTCGAGCGAGCTCCTATAATTCGCCCCTCCACTTT
J gene: TRBJ1-3; clone size: -; D gene: -; V gene: TRBV14; CDR3 protein: CASSGLDSGNTIYF; CDR3 DNA: TGTGCCAGCAGCGGGCTCGACTCTGGAAACACCATATATTTT
J gene: TRBJ2-1; clone size: once; D gene: TRBD1; V gene: TRBV5-1; CDR3 protein: CASSPKGGDEQFF; CDR3 DNA: TGCGCCAGCAGCCCTAAAGGGGGCGATGAGCAGTTCTTC
J gene: TRBJ2-7; clone size: -; D gene: TRBD2; V gene: TRBV7-7; CDR3 protein: CASSSETSLKAAPALKYF; CDR3 DNA: TGTGCTAGCAGCTCGGAGACTAGCTTGAAAGCAGCTCCTGCACTAAAGTACTTC
J gene: TRBJ2-5; clone size: -; D gene: -; V gene: TRBV19; CDR3 protein: CASSMQGLQETQYF; CDR3 DNA: TGTGCCAGTAGTATGCAGGGTTTACAAGAGACCCAGTACTTC
J gene: TRBJ1-6; clone size: -; D gene: -; V gene: TRBV5-1; CDR3 protein: CASSLGSSYNSPLHF; CDR3 DNA: TGCGCCAGCAGCTTGGGCAGCTCCTATAATTCACCCCTCCACTTT
J gene: TRBJ2-7; clone size: -; D gene: TRBD1; V gene: TRBV13; CDR3 protein: CASSPSPLKGGIYEQYF; CDR3 DNA: TGTGCCAGCAGCCCCTCGCCTTTAAAAGGGGGCATCTACGAGCAGTACTTC
J gene: TRBJ1-5; clone size: once; D gene: TRBD1; V gene: TRBV30; CDR3 protein: CAWSVLPAARDRPRQTVSQHF; CDR3 DNA: TGTGCCTGGAGTGTACTTCCCGCAGCCAGGGACAGGCCTCGACAGACGGTGTCCCAGCATTTT
J gene: TRBJ1-3; clone size: -; D gene: -; V gene: TRBV7-9; CDR3 protein: CASSLSQGPVVSGNTIYF; CDR3 DNA: TGTGCCAGCAGCTTGTCGCAGGGCCCCGTTGTCTCTGGAAACACCATATATTTT
J gene: TRBJ2-1; clone size: -; D gene: -; V gene: TRBV28; CDR3 protein: CASSLWGRTYNEQFF; CDR3 DNA: TGTGCCAGCAGTTTATGGGGGAGGACCTACAATGAGCAGTTCTTC
J gene: TRBJ2-7; clone size: -; D gene: TRBD2; V gene: TRBV29-1; CDR3 protein: CSGVGSGAYEQYF; CDR3 DNA: TGCAGCGGGGTGGGTAGCGGGGCCTACGAGCAGTACTTC
J gene: TRBJ2-5; clone size: -; D gene: -; V gene: TRBV14; CDR3 protein: CASSQDKGRDDQETQYF; CDR3 DNA: TGTGCCAGCAGCCAAGATAAGGGGCGGGACGACCAAGAGACCCAGTACTTC
J gene: TRBJ1-3; clone size: -; D gene: -; V gene: TRBV9; CDR3 protein: CASSTDGTGNTIYF; CDR3 DNA: TGTGCCAGCAGCACCGACGGGACAGGAAACACCATATATTTT
J gene: TRBJ1-3; clone size: -; D gene: -; V gene: TRBV27; CDR3 protein: CASSLSPTGSGNTIYF; CDR3 DNA: TGTGCCAGCAGTTTATCCCCGACAGGCTCTGGAAACACCATATATTTT
J gene: TRBJ2-7; clone size: -; D gene: TRBD1; V gene: TRBV11-2; CDR3 protein: CASSLPSTGSEQYF; CDR3 DNA: TGTGCCAGCAGCCTCCCATCGACAGGGTCCGAGCAGTACTTC
J gene: TRBJ2-7; clone size: -; D gene: TRBD1; V gene: TRBV28; CDR3 protein: CASSSPGTDSYEQYF; CDR3 DNA: TGTGCCAGCAGTTCCCCCGGGACAGACTCCTACGAGCAGTACTTC
J gene: TRBJ1-5; clone size: -; D gene: -; V gene: TRBV6-1; CDR3 protein: CASSEQGGMWSNQPQHF; CDR3 DNA: TGTGCCAGCAGTGAACAGGGAGGAATGTGGAGCAATCAGCCCCAGCATTTT
J gene: TRBJ2-3; clone size: -; D gene: -; V gene: TRBV10-1; CDR3 protein: CASSETDRTDTQYF; CDR3 DNA: TGCGCCAGCAGTGAGACCGATAGAACAGATACGCAGTATTTT
J gene: TRBJ1-1; clone size: -; D gene: -; V gene: TRBV9; CDR3 protein: CASSVGWGLWGKNTEAFF; CDR3 DNA: TGTGCCAGCAGCGTAGGTTGGGGGCTATGGGGTAAGAACACTGAAGCTTTCTTT
J gene: TRBJ1-5; clone size: -; D gene: -; V gene: TRBV2; CDR3 protein: CASSGDRPDQPQHF; CDR3 DNA: TGTGCCAGCAGTGGTGACAGGCCAGATCAGCCCCAGCATTTT
J gene: TRBJ2-3; clone size: -; D gene: -; V gene: TRBV5-6; CDR3 protein: CASSFCKDTQYF; CDR3 DNA: TGTGCCAGCAGCTTTTGTAAAGATACGCAGTATTTT
J gene: TRBJ1-1; clone size: -; D gene: TRBD1; V gene: TRBV27; CDR3 protein: CASSYAGTANTEAFF; CDR3 DNA: TGTGCCAGCAGTTACGCAGGGACAGCGAACACTGAAGCTTTCTTT
J gene: TRBJ2-3; clone size: -; D gene: -; V gene: TRBV19; CDR3 protein: CASSLPPGHLFTDTQYF; CDR3 DNA: TGTGCCAGTAGTCTGCCCCCGGGACACCTTTTCACAGATACGCAGTATTTT
J gene: TRBJ1-2; clone size: -; D gene: -; V gene: TRBV6-6; CDR3 protein: CASSPKDSLLGYTF; CDR3 DNA: TGTGCCAGCAGCCCGAAGGACAGCTTGTTGGGCTACACCTTC
J gene: TRBJ1-1; clone size: -; D gene: TRBD1; V gene: TRBV4-1; CDR3 protein: CASSQTGTGAATEAFF; CDR3 DNA: TGCGCCAGCAGCCAAACCGGGACAGGGGCGGCCACTGAAGCTTTCTTT
J gene: TRBJ2-1; clone size: -; D gene: TRBD1; V gene: TRBV5-8; CDR3 protein: CASSFPPGQGGNEQFF; CDR3 DNA: TGTGCCAGCAGCTTTCCCCCGGGACAGGGTGGCAATGAGCAGTTCTTC
J gene: TRBJ2-5; clone size: -; D gene: -; V gene: TRBV6-5; CDR3 protein: CASSYRSRDQETQYF; CDR3 DNA: TGTGCCAGCAGTTACAGGTCGAGGGACCAAGAGACCCAGTACTTC
J gene: TRBJ2-6; clone size: -; D gene: TRBD1; V gene: TRBV30; CDR3 protein: CACFVGQAGANVLTF; CDR3 DNA: TGTGCCTGTTTCGTCGGACAGGCTGGGGCCAACGTCCTGACTTTC
J gene: TRBJ1-2; clone size: once; D gene: TRBD1; V gene: TRBV5-1; CDR3 protein: CASKPDRGYGYTF; CDR3 DNA: TGCGCCAGCAAGCCGGACAGGGGCTATGGCTACACCTTC
J gene: TRBJ1-2; clone size: -; D gene: TRBD1; V gene: TRBV15; CDR3 protein: CATSRGQGQRRPYGYTF; CDR3 DNA: TGTGCCACCAGCAGGGGCCAGGGACAGCGTCGCCCCTATGGCTACACCTTC
J gene: TRBJ2-2; clone size: -; D gene: TRBD1; V gene: TRBV28; CDR3 protein: CASNPLGDRDGTGELFF; CDR3 DNA: TGTGCCAGCAACCCCTTGGGGGACAGGGACGGAACCGGGGAGCTGTTTTTT
J gene: TRBJ2-3; clone size: -; D gene: TRBD2; V gene: TRBV15; CDR3 protein: CAINLGLAGDTDTQYF; CDR3 DNA: TGTGCCATTAATCTGGGACTAGCGGGTGACACAGATACGCAGTATTTT